What follows are 17 T cell receptor beta chains derived from one specimen sequenced in a study of blood T cell repertoires in COVID-19. The assay was immunoSEQ multiplex PCR, and TCRdb's table has in-frame clones only and misses some. The table has some 390,000 clones, around 84% seen once. The sample taken for sequencing was peripheral blood. Receptor source: a human donor in a cohort sampled during active COVID-19.

V is TRBV7-3 and J is TRBJ2-3; 8 bases are shared with TRBD2. The ends lost 3 bases at V and 6 bases at J; junction bases unmatched: 8. The germline gives CDR1 SGHTA, CDR2 FQGTGA. This CDR3 spans 15 amino acids. The CDR3 DNA sequence: TGTGCCAGCAGCTTTTACCAGCGGGGGCAGGATACGCAGTATTTT. Protein: CASSFYQRGQDTQYF.

The J gene is TRBJ2-3, the V gene TRBV3-1 (or the pseudogene TRBV3-2); 7 bases fit TRBD2. With 3 bases clipped from V and 0 bases from J, the junction kept 6 bases outside the gene matches. Germline-derived CDR1 and CDR2 are LGHDT and YNNKEL (reference sequence). The CDR3 runs 16 residues. CDR3 amino acids: CASSHDSGESTDTQYF. The CDR3 DNA sequence: TGTGCCAGCAGCCACGACAGCGGGGAAAGCACAGATACGCAGTATTTT.

The sample holds a few counts of this clone. J is TRBJ1-1 and V is TRBV27; TRBD1 agrees at 7 bases. Losses at the gene ends were 2 bases for V and 0 bases for J; bases not matched to a gene: 3. Germline CDR1 is MNHEY and CDR2 is SMNVEV (reference sequence). The CDR3 totals 15 residues. The CDR3 coding sequence is TGTGCCAGCAGTTTACCAGACAGGGTGAACACTGAAGCTTTCTTT. Residues: CASSLPDRVNTEAFF.

The V call is TRBV6-2 or TRBV6-3, the J call TRBJ2-5; D is uncertain. With 4 bases removed from V and 2 bases from J, the gap between germline ends came to 5 bases. The germline V gene has CDR1 MNHEY and CDR2 SVGEGT. CDR3 length equals 12 residues. The CDR3 nucleotides are TGTGCCAGCAGTTCCCGTCAAGAGACCCAGTACTTC. It specifies CASSSRQETQYF.

V usage is TRBV15 and J usage is TRBJ2-1, with 9 nucleotides matching TRBD2. V was clipped by 0 bases and J by 8 bases; unmatched bases: 8. The CDR3 is 16 amino acids. Germline loops: CDR1 LNHNV, CDR2 YYDKDF (reference sequence). The CDR3 bases are TGTGCCACCAGCAGAGATCCGGCTAGCGGGAAGGATGAGCAGTTCTTC. Its protein is CATSRDPASGKDEQFF.

This chain uses TRBV27 with TRBJ2-3, with 7 bases matching TRBD1. CDR3 size: 16 residues. Germline loops: CDR1 MNHEY, CDR2 SMNVEV (reference sequence). Germline trimming cut 5 bases from V and 0 bases from J; bases unmatched to any gene: 8. CDR3 loop: CASSPSQGDSTDTQYF. The CDR3 region has the DNA TGTGCCAGCAGTCCTTCGCAGGGGGATAGCACAGATACGCAGTATTTT.

The genes are TRBV7-8 and TRBJ2-7; no reliable D call. CDR1 and CDR2 from the germline V gene are SGHVS and FQNEAQ. This CDR3 comprises 14 residues. Deletions cut 5 bases from V and 4 bases from J, with 15 bases between. The CDR3 DNA reads as TGTGCCAGCAGCGCGGCTTTGAACACATACGAGCAGTACTTC. Amino acid sequence: CASSAALNTYEQYF.

J is TRBJ1-2 and V is TRBV27; D gene uncertain. The germline CDR1 and CDR2 sequences are MNHEY and SMNVEV (reference sequence). CDR3 size: 16 residues. V dropped 3 bases and J dropped 4 bases, with 18 bases sitting between them. The CDR3 region is CASSFNRGVDGYGYTF. In nucleotides, the CDR3 is TGTGCCAGCAGTTTCAACCGGGGAGTCGACGGCTATGGCTACACCTTC.

The chain is built from TRBV5-6 and TRBJ2-7; TRBD1 matches 7 bases. The length of the CDR3 is 14 residues. The trim removed 0 bases at V and 4 bases at J, leaving 4 bases unmatched. The V gene's germline CDR1 is SGHDT and CDR2 YYEEEE. CDR3 bases: TGTGCCAGCAGCTTGGCCTACAGGGGTTACGAGCAGTACTTC. Protein product: CASSLAYRGYEQYF.

The rearrangement joins TRBV15 to TRBJ1-5, with D tentatively TRBD1 (5 bases). The germline V gene has CDR1 LNHNV and CDR2 YYDKDF (reference sequence). V lost 3 bases, J lost 9 bases, and 18 bases lay in between. This CDR3 spans 15 amino acids. The CDR3 sequence: CATSSGQSSVRPQHF. Here the CDR3 DNA reads TGTGCCACCAGCAGTGGACAATCATCAGTACGGCCCCAGCATTTT.

The CDR3 protein is CASSRQGEIVQPQHF. DNA of the CDR3: TGTGCCAGCAGCCGACAGGGTGAGATAGTTCAGCCCCAGCATTTT. The chain combines TRBV5-4 with TRBJ1-5; 7 bases match TRBD1. CDR3 length: 15 amino acids. V shed 4 bases and J 6 bases; nucleotides not matched to a gene: 10. Germline V lookup: CDR1 SGHNT, CDR2 YYREEE (reference sequence). The full variable domain, completed using reference TRBV5-4 and TRBJ1-5, is ETGVTQSPTHLIKTRGQQVTLRCSSQSGHNTVSWYQQALGQGPQFIFQYYREEENGRGNFPPRFSGLQFPNYSSELNVNALELDDSALYLCASSRQGEIVQPQHFGDGTRLSIL.

The V gene is TRBV14, the J gene TRBJ2-7; possibly TRBD2 for D (7 bases). The CDR3 runs to 18 residues. CDR1 and CDR2 from the germline V gene are SGHDN and FVKESK. The V end was cut by 2 bases, the J end by 2 bases, with 22 bases between. In DNA form, the CDR3 reads TGTGCCAGCAGCCAAAGGGGGGGCAGTTTTCTGAAAACCTACGAGCAGTACTTC. This gives the protein CASSQRGGSFLKTYEQYF. Full variable domain (outside the CDR3, taken from reference TRBV14 and TRBJ2-7): EAGVTQFPSHSVIEKGQTVTLRCDPISGHDNLYWYRRVMGKEIKFLLHFVKESKQDESGMPNNRFLAERTGGTYSTLKVQPAELEDSGVYFCASSQRGGSFLKTYEQYFGPGTRLTVT.

The V and J genes are TRBV2 and TRBJ2-2; tentatively, D is TRBD1 (6 bases). The CDR3 spans 16 residues. V was cut by 8 bases and J by 0 bases, with 16 bases left in between. Germline values: CDR1 SNHLY, CDR2 FYNNEI. The CDR3 DNA sequence: TGTGCCAGCGTTGGGGGCACCCTCGCGAACACCGGGGAGCTGTTTTTT. It specifies CASVGGTLANTGELFF.

V is TRBV6-2 or TRBV6-3 and J is TRBJ2-5; D possibly corresponds to TRBD2 (6 bases). The V gene lost 4 bases and the J gene lost 6 bases, with 18 bases spanning the gap. The CDR3 length is 15 residues. CDR1 is MNHEY, CDR2 SVGEGT, per germline. Written as DNA, the CDR3 is TGTGCCAGCAGTTTCGGGACGGCGGGGAGGCAGACCCAGTACTTC. Its translation is CASSFGTAGRQTQYF.

This sequence joins TRBV29-1 and TRBJ1-1; tentative D call: TRBD1 (5 bases). Germline CDR1 reads SQVTM; CDR2 reads ANQGSEA. The V and J ends lost 7 bases and 3 bases respectively, with 12 bases between them. This CDR3 spans 12 amino acids. The CDR3 loop reads CSARQRDTEAFF. CDR3 sequence (DNA): TGCAGCGCTCGACAGAGAGACACTGAAGCTTTCTTT.

The chain joins TRBV5-1 to TRBJ1-3, with D perhaps matching TRBD1 (5 bases). Per germline, CDR1 SGHRS and CDR2 YFSETQ. Between the trimmed V and J ends, which lost 4 bases and 0 bases, there was a span of 8 bases. The CDR3 runs to 14 residues. The CDR3 DNA sequence: TGCGCCAGCAGCGGGGCAGGCTCTGGAAACACCATATATTTT. Translating gives CASSGAGSGNTIYF. The whole variable domain, filled in from reference TRBV5-1 and TRBJ1-3, reads KAGVTQTPRYLIKTRGQQVTLSCSPISGHRSVSWYQQTPGQGLQFLFEYFSETQRNKGNFPGRFSGRQFSNSRSEMNVSTLELGDSALYLCASSGAGSGNTIYFGEGSWLTVV.

The rearrangement uses TRBV28 and TRBJ2-1; perhaps TRBD1 as D (6 bases). This CDR3 region has 15 residues. Trimming cost V 6 bases and J 9 bases, with 21 bases left between them. Germline CDR1 and CDR2: MDHEN and SYDVKM. The CDR3 protein is CASSLQGLRSSEQFF. The CDR3 nucleotides are TGTGCCAGCAGCTTACAGGGATTGCGGTCGAGTGAGCAGTTCTTC.